Listed here are 17 T cell receptor beta chains from one sample, sequenced in a study of PD-1 blockade in classical Hodgkin lymphoma. The assay was immunoSEQ multiplex PCR, and TCRdb's table has in-frame clones only and misses some. The data hold about 24,000 clones, with approximately 70% observed a single time. With no exception, relapse followed autologous stem cell transplantation in all patients, and brentuximab vedotin exposure varied. The material sequenced was peripheral blood mononuclear cells (PBMCs), taken at baseline. All receptors come from a human donor with classical Hodgkin lymphoma.

This sequence joins TRBV4-2 and TRBJ1-5; no reliable D call. The CDR3 has 15 amino acids. Germline-derived CDR1 and CDR2 are LGHNA and YNFKEQ. The germline V and J ends were trimmed by 4 bases and 4 bases, with 14 bases remaining between them. CDR3 amino acids: CASSPEGGGNQPQHF. Here the CDR3 DNA reads TGTGCCAGCAGCCCGGAGGGAGGTGGGAATCAGCCCCAGCATTTT.

This clone showed up just once. The rearrangement links TRBV5-1 to TRBJ1-1; perhaps TRBD1 as D (6 bases). Germline CDR1 is SGHRS and CDR2 is YFSETQ. Trimming took 2 bases from V and 4 from J, leaving 9 bases between them. The CDR3 has 13 amino acids. The CDR3 DNA sequence: TGCGCCAGCAGCTTACAGGGATTCACTGAAGCTTTCTTT. It codes for CASSLQGFTEAFF.

The chain joins TRBV28 to TRBJ1-1, with a weak D call TRBD1 (6 bases). The ends were cut back, 1 base at V and 5 bases at J, with 11 bases in the middle. The germline gives CDR1 MDHEN, CDR2 SYDVKM. The CDR3 has 14 residues. CDR3 DNA: TGTGCCAGCAGTTTATTTAGAGGGGGGACTGAAGCTTTCTTT. Its protein product is CASSLFRGGTEAFF.

The V gene is TRBV7-9, the J gene TRBJ2-1; maybe TRBD1 (5 bases). Germline CDR1 SEHNR, CDR2 FQNEAQ (reference sequence). Trimming removed 0 bases at V and 6 bases at J, with 12 bases between. This CDR3 comprises 15 residues. CDR3 coding DNA: TGTGCCAGCAGCTTAGCCAGGGATATTACCAATGAGCAGTTCTTC. Its protein is CASSLARDITNEQFF.

The rearrangement links TRBV6-6 to TRBJ1-2, with 10 bases aligning to TRBD1. J was trimmed by 4 bases and V by 1 base; bases with no gene match: 6. Looked up from germline, CDR1 is MNHNY and CDR2 is SVGAGI (reference sequence). CDR3 length: 16 amino acids. This chain's CDR3 is CASSYFGQGVGYGYTF. In DNA form, the CDR3 reads TGTGCCAGCAGTTACTTCGGACAGGGGGTAGGCTATGGCTACACCTTC.

The rearrangement joins TRBV7-3 to TRBJ2-3, with D tentatively TRBD2 (5 bases). The CDR3 is 14 residues long. Per the germline V gene, CDR1 is SGHTA and CDR2 is FQGTGA. V was pared by 2 bases and J by 0 bases, with 6 bases between. The CDR3 region is CASSLGLSTDTQYF. The DNA for the CDR3 is TGTGCCAGCAGCTTAGGACTGAGCACAGATACGCAGTATTTT. The full variable domain, in which reference TRBV7-3 and TRBJ2-3 provide the parts outside the CDR3, is GAGVSQTPSNKVTEKGKYVELRCDPISGHTALYWYRQSLGQGPEFLIYFQGTGAADDSGLPNDRFFAVRPEGSVSTLKIQRTERGDSAVYLCASSLGLSTDTQYFGPGTRLTVL.

This clone has a handful of counts. The V and J genes are TRBV6-6 and TRBJ1-2; D is unresolved. The CDR3 length is 13 residues. V lost 5 bases and J 1 base, leaving 8 bases between the germline ends. Germline CDR1 reads MNHNY; CDR2 reads SVGAGI (reference sequence). Here the CDR3 reads CASSPGLNYGYTF. In nucleotides, the CDR3 is TGTGCCAGCAGTCCTGGTCTTAACTATGGCTACACCTTC.

The chain carries TRBV5-4 and TRBJ1-2; D is undetermined. Trimming cost V 1 base and J 6 bases, with 7 bases left between them. Germline CDR1 and CDR2: SGHNT and YYREEE (reference sequence). CDR3 length: 12 amino acids. The CDR3 bases are TGTGCCAGCAGCTTGACGGGGAATGGCTACACCTTC. Translated, it gives CASSLTGNGYTF.

The chain combines TRBV27 with TRBJ1-1; no definite D call. The germline V gene encodes CDR1 MNHEY and CDR2 SMNVEV (reference sequence). The CDR3 has 14 residues. V gave up 4 bases and J gave up 4 bases, with 13 bases separating them. CDR3 bases: TGTGCCAGCAGTTCGAGGAGCAGGAGCACTGAAGCTTTCTTT. Protein sequence: CASSSRSRSTEAFF.

The chain recombines TRBV4-3 with TRBJ2-5, with TRBD1 identical over 8 bases. Germline V gene sequence: CDR1 LGHNA, CDR2 YSLEER. CDR3 size: 15 residues. Unmatched junction bases numbered 8, after V lost 4 bases and J lost 4 bases. In DNA form, the CDR3 reads TGCGCCAGCAGCCGATTCGGACAGGGAGGAGAGACCCAGTACTTC. Its translation: CASSRFGQGGETQYF.

The V call is TRBV7-2, the J call TRBJ2-3; 8 bases align to TRBD2. The germline V gene has CDR1 SGHTA and CDR2 FQGNSA. Trimming removed 4 bases from V and 4 bases from J; junction bases left unmatched: 7. This CDR3 comprises 15 residues. The CDR3 nucleotides read TGTGCCAGCAGCTCCGAGCGGACTAGCTCAGATACGCAGTATTTT. Residues: CASSSERTSSDTQYF.

A few counts support this clone. This chain joins TRBV7-6 and TRBJ1-1; D is unclear. V lost 2 bases to trimming and J lost 3 bases, with 7 bases between them. The CDR3 length is 13 residues. Germline CDR1 reads SGHVS; CDR2 reads FNYEAQ. This chain's CDR3 is CASSLNLYTEAFF. CDR3 bases: TGTGCCAGCAGCTTAAACCTGTACACTGAAGCTTTCTTT.

The rearrangement uses TRBV6-5 and TRBJ1-4; TRBD1 matches 8 bases. After removal of 6 bases from V and 6 bases from J, the junction contained 6 bases not matched to a gene. The CDR3 runs 14 residues. Germline V CDR1 and CDR2: MNHEY, SVGAGI. CDR3 DNA sequence: TGTGCCAGCAGCCTACAGGGGGTGGATGAAAAACTGTTTTTT. It specifies CASSLQGVDEKLFF.

This clone has more than one count but fewer than ten. The CDR3 protein is CASSDPAGGLYEQYF. Written as DNA, the CDR3 is TGTGCCAGCAGTGACCCAGCGGGGGGGCTCTACGAGCAGTACTTC. The V gene is TRBV2, the J gene TRBJ2-7, with 10 nucleotides matching TRBD2. After removal of 3 bases from V and 3 bases from J, the junction contained 5 bases not matched to a gene. In germline, CDR1 is SNHLY, CDR2 FYNNEI. The CDR3 has 15 residues.

The sample holds one count of this clone. This rearrangement joins TRBV6-5 to TRBJ2-6; D possibly matches TRBD1 or TRBD2 (5 bases each). The CDR3 is 15 amino acids. With 3 bases removed from V and 2 bases from J, the gap between germline ends came to 8 bases. Germline loops: CDR1 MNHEY, CDR2 SVGAGI. CDR3 region: CASSYWGTGANVLTF. The CDR3 DNA reads as TGTGCCAGCAGTTATTGGGGGACTGGGGCCAACGTCCTGACTTTC.

This clone was found a few times. The genes are TRBV5-1 and TRBJ2-7; possibly TRBD1 for D (6 bases). Germline V gene sequence: CDR1 SGHRS, CDR2 YFSETQ. V lost 4 bases and J 6 bases, leaving 20 bases between the germline ends. CDR3 length: 15 amino acids. The CDR3: CASSPHIRDNGEQYF. The CDR3 coding sequence is TGCGCCAGCAGCCCACATATCCGGGACAACGGCGAGCAGTACTTC. Complete variable domain (other parts from reference TRBV5-1 and TRBJ2-7): KAGVTQTPRYLIKTRGQQVTLSCSPISGHRSVSWYQQTPGQGLQFLFEYFSETQRNKGNFPGRFSGRQFSNSRSEMNVSTLELGDSALYLCASSPHIRDNGEQYFGPGTRLTVT.

This chain uses TRBV7-3 with TRBJ2-2; TRBD2 matches 13 bases. The CDR3 sequence is 18 residues long. CDR1 and CDR2 (germline): SGHTA, FQGTGA. J gave up 6 bases and V 5 bases, and 12 bases lay outside the gene matches. CDR3 sequence (DNA): TGTGCCAGCAGCCCTGGGACTAGCGGGGTCCGGGGCGCCGGGGAGCTGTTTTTT. Translating gives CASSPGTSGVRGAGELFF.